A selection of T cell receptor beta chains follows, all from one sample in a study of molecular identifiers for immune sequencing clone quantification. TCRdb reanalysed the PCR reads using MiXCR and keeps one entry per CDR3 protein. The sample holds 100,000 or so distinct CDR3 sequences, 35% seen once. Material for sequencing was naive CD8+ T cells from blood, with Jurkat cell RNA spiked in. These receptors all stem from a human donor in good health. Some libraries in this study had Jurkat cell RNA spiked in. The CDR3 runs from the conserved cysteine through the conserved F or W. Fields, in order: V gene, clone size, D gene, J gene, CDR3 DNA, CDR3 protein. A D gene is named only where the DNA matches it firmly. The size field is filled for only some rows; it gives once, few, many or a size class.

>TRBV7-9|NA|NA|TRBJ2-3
TGTGCCAGCAGCCACCGACCAGAACTTGATTCGCAGTATTTT
CASSHRPELDSQYF
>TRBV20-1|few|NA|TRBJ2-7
TGCAGTGCAACCGACAGATACTCCTACGAGCAGTACTTC
CSATDRYSYEQYF
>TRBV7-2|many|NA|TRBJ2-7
TGTGCCAGCAGCCCCGTCGGTGTAGTTTACGAGCAGTACTTC
CASSPVGVVYEQYF
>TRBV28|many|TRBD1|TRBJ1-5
TGTGCCAGCAGTGTTTATTATCGGGACAGGGATCGGGGTCAGCCCCAGCATTTT
CASSVYYRDRDRGQPQHF
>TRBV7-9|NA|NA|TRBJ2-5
TGTGCCAGCAGCGAAGGACGGGCCGGGCAAGAGACCCAGTACTTC
CASSEGRAGQETQYF
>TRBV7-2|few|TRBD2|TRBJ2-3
TGTGCCAGCAGCTTTCCCCCTAGCGGGAGCTTTTGGGATACGCAGTATTTT
CASSFPPSGSFWDTQYF
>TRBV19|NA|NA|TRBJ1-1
TGTGCCAGTAGTATATATGAGGGGAACACTGAAGCTTTCTTT
CASSIYEGNTEAFF
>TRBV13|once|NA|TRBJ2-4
TGTGCCAGCAGCTTAGACTCCCAGGAGAACATTCAGTACTTC
CASSLDSQENIQYF
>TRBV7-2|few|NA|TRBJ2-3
TGTGCCAGCAGCTTAGGTGTAGGGTTCACAGATACGCAGTATTTT
CASSLGVGFTDTQYF
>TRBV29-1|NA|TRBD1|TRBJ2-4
TGCAGCGTTGCCCCATCCCTCAGACAGGGAAGGATAGCCAAAAACATTCAGTACTTC
CSVAPSLRQGRIAKNIQYF
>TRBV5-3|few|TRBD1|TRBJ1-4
TGTGCCAGCAGCCCGCCGGGACAGATGAATGAAAAACTGTTTTTT
CASSPPGQMNEKLFF
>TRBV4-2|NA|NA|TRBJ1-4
TGTGCCAGCAGGGACCAAGGGGGAAACCTGTTTTTT
CASRDQGGNLFF
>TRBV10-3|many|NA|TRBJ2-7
TGTGCCATCAGTGACGACCCGGGGGCCGAGCAGTACTTC
CAISDDPGAEQYF
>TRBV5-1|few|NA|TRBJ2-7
TGCGCCAGCAGCTTGCATGAGAGCCCCGAGCAGTACTTC
CASSLHESPEQYF
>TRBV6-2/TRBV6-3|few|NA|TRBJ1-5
TGTGCCAGCAGTGGAGGACAGCTGCTGTCCGGCAATCAGCCCCAGCATTTT
CASSGGQLLSGNQPQHF
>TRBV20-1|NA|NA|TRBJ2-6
TGCCGTGCTAGGGGGGGTGGGGCCAACGTCCTGACTTTC
CRARGGGANVLTF
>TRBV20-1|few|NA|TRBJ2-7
TGCAGTGCTAGAGATCAGGGGACCTACGAGCAGTACTTC
CSARDQGTYEQYF
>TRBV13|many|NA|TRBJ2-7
TGTGCCAGCAGCTCGGCGCCTCCCAACTACGAGCAGTACTTC
CASSSAPPNYEQYF
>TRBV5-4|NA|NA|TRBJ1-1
TGTGCCTGCAGCTTGGCAGGGGACACTGAAGCTTTCTTT
CACSLAGDTEAFF
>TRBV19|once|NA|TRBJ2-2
TGTGCCAGTAGTATTCCCCAGGACACCGGGGAGCTGTTTTTT
CASSIPQDTGELFF
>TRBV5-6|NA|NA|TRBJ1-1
TGTGCCGCAGGGGCCGGGTTGGGAACTGAAGCTTTCTTT
CAAGAGLGTEAFF
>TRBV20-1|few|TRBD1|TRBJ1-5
TGCAGTGCTAGGGGCTGGACAGGGGGCGGATATCAGCCCCAGCATTTT
CSARGWTGGGYQPQHF
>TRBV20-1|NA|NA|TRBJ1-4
TGCAGTGCTAGAGCCTCGGGCCCGGCGGCTAATGAAAAACTGTTTTTT
CSARASGPAANEKLFF
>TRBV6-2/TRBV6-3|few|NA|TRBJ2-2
TGTGCCAGCAGTTATTTAGCGAGCACCGGGGAGCTGTTTTTT
CASSYLASTGELFF
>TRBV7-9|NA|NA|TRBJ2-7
TGTGCCAGCAGCTTAGCCCCGGGATACGAGCAGTACTTC
CASSLAPGYEQYF
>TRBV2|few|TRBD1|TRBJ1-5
TGTGCCAGCCCTTCGACAGGGCTCCCCGCTGGCAATCAGCCCCAGCATTTT
CASPSTGLPAGNQPQHF
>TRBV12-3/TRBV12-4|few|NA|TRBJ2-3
TGTGCCAGCAGTGCCCGACAGGGCACAGATACGCAGTATTTT
CASSARQGTDTQYF
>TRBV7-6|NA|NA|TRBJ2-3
TGTGCCAGCAGCTCAGAGATGGCCGCAGATACGCAGTATTTT
CASSSEMAADTQYF
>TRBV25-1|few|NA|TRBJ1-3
TGTGCCAGCAGTGAACAGGGGTATGGAAACACCATATATTTT
CASSEQGYGNTIYF
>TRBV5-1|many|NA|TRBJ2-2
TGCGCCAGCAGCTTGGTAGGGAACACCGGGGAGCTGTTTTTT
CASSLVGNTGELFF
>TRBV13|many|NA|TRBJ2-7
TGTGCCAGCAGCTTTTCGCCAGGGGCCTCTTACGAGCAGTACTTC
CASSFSPGASYEQYF
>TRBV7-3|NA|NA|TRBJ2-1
TGTGCCAGCAGCTCCTTTGCCCGCGGGACGGTGAACAATGAGCAGTTCTTC
CASSSFARGTVNNEQFF
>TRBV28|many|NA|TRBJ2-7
TGTGCCAGCAGTTTATTCCGACTAGATTACGAGCAGTACTTC
CASSLFRLDYEQYF
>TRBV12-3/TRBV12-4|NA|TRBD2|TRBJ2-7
TGTGCCAGCAGTCCCGGACTAGCGGGTACCTACGAGCAGTACTTC
CASSPGLAGTYEQYF
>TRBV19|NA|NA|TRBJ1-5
TGTGCCAGTAGCCCACGAATCACGGGTCAGCCCCAGCATTTT
CASSPRITGQPQHF
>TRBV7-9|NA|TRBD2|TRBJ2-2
TGTGCCAGCAGACCTTCCCGAGCGGGATATAGAGAACCCGGGGAGCTGTTTTTT
CASRPSRAGYREPGELFF
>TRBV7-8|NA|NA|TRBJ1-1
TGTGCCAGCAGCATCAGGGGTGCGGCTGAAGCTATCTTT
CASSIRGAAEAIF
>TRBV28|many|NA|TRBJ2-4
TGTGCCAGCAGTTTGACATTACTAGCCAAAAACATTCAGTACTTC
CASSLTLLAKNIQYF
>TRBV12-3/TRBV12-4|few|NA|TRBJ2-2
TGTGCCAGCAGCAGGACCTTAGGGAGAGTTGGCCCCGGGGAGCTGTTTTTT
CASSRTLGRVGPGELFF
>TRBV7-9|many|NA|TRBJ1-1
TGTGCCAGCAGCCTCCAGGGGCTGAACACTGAAGCTTTCTTT
CASSLQGLNTEAFF
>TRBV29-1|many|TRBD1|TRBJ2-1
TGCAGCGTTGAAGCCTACCCAGGGGGCTACAATGAGCAGTTCTTC
CSVEAYPGGYNEQFF
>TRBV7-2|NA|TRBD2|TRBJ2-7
TGTGCCAGCAGCTGGACTAGCGGGAGTTACGAGCAGTACTTC
CASSWTSGSYEQYF
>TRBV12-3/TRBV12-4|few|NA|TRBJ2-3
TGTGCCAGCAGCACCCTTGGGGGGGGCCCAGATACGCAGTATTTT
CASSTLGGGPDTQYF
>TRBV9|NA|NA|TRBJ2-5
TGTGCCAGCAGCGTTCGGGGGGCGAGGGAGACCCAGTACTTC
CASSVRGARETQYF
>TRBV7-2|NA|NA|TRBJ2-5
TGTGCCAGCTCCTTGGGACACACGGAAGAGACCCAGTACTTC
CASSLGHTEETQYF